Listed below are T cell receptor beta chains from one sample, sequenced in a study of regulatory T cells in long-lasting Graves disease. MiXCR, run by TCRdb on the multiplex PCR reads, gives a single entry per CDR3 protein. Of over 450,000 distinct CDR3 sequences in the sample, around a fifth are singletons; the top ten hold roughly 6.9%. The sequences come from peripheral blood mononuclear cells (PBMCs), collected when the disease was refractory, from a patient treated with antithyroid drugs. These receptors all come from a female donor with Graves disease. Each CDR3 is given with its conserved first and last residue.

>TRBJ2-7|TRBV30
CAWSATGTESEQYF
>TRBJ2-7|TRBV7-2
CASSFSSSSYEQYF
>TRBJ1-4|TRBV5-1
CASRLGWDSINEKLFF
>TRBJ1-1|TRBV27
CASSGLHNTEAFF
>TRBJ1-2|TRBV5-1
CASSPDRGYYGYTF
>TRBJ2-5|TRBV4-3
CASSQDRGTTSGTQYF
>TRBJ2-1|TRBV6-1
CASTEGLAGGYGEQFF
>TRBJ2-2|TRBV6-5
CASSYGTDNTGELFF
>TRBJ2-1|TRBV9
CASSALANSYNEQFF
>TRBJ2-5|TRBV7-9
CASSLESGLARKETQYF
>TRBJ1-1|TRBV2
CASSKGQGLNTEAFF
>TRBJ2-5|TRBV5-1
CASTTGTGYGETQYF
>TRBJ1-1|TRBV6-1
CASRATGGAGTEAFF
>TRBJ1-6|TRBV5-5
CASSLTPRDAYNSPLHF
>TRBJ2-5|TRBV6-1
CASGRDQETQYF
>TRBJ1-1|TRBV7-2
CASSLDWDSEAFF
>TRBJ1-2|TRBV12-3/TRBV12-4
CASSSGTGGFYGYTF
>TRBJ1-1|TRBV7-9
CASSMDTEAFF
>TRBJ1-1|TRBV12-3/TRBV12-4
CASRTNQEKNTEAFF
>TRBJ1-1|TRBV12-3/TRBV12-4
CASSLRQGAAEAFF
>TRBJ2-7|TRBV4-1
CASSQEAVSYEQYF
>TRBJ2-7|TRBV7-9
CASSLVTARLTEQYF